These 22 T cell receptor beta chains were all obtained from the same sample, sequenced in a study of blood T cell repertoires in COVID-19. Using immunoSEQ multiplex PCR, the repertoire was profiled, and TCRdb retains in-frame clones only, with some absent. The table shows about 210,000 clones, with approximately 85% occurring only once. Sequenced sample: peripheral blood. The receptors stem from a woman aged 50 to 60 with active or convalescent COVID-19.

V and J are TRBV6-2 or TRBV6-3 and TRBJ2-7; 8 bases agree with TRBD1. The V gene's germline CDR1 is MNHEY and CDR2 SVGEGT. This CDR3 is 12 amino acids long. V shed 5 bases and J 5 bases; nucleotides not matched to a gene: 2. This CDR3 reads CASSDRGNEQYF. CDR3 bases: TGTGCCAGCAGTGACAGGGGCAACGAGCAGTACTTC.

This clone was seen at least ten times. The rearrangement links TRBV3-1 (or the pseudogene TRBV3-2) to TRBJ2-7; a weak D match, TRBD2 (5 bases). V was pared by 0 bases and J by 4 bases, with 13 bases between. CDR3 size: 15 residues. Per the germline V gene, CDR1 is LGHDT and CDR2 is YNNKEL (reference sequence). CDR3 DNA: TGTGCCAGCAGCCAAGATCCCCTAGCAACGTACGAGCAGTACTTC. This codes for CASSQDPLATYEQYF.

This sequence joins TRBV24-1 and TRBJ2-3; TRBD2 matches 14 bases. CDR3 length: 21 residues. The ends lost 3 bases at V and 1 base at J; junction bases unmatched: 14. Germline V lookup: CDR1 KGHDR, CDR2 SFDVKD. The CDR3 nucleotides are TGTGCCACCAGTGATCGGGGACTAGCGGGAGATAGTGCTTACGGCACAGATACGCAGTATTTT. Protein product: CATSDRGLAGDSAYGTDTQYF.

CDR3 sequence: CSVRGNGDIQYF. In DNA, the CDR3 is TGCAGCGTTCGAGGGAATGGGGACATTCAGTACTTC. The chain carries TRBV29-1 and TRBJ2-4; D possibly corresponds to TRBD2 (5 bases). Germline CDR1 is SQVTM and CDR2 is ANQGSEA. V lost 5 bases and J 8 bases, leaving 13 bases between the germline ends. The CDR3 is made up of 12 amino acids.

V gene TRBV6-4 combines with J gene TRBJ1-5; D may be TRBD1 (5 bases). V was pared by 3 bases and J by 3 bases, with 6 bases between. This CDR3 region has 13 residues. Germline CDR1 MRHNA, CDR2 SNTAGT. DNA for the CDR3: TGTGCCAGCAGTGAAGGGGCCAATCAGCCCCAGCATTTT. Its protein product is CASSEGANQPQHF.

The chain employs TRBV2 and TRBJ1-2; possible D gene TRBD1, 5 bases. The CDR3 covers 14 residues. With 6 bases removed from V and 4 bases from J, the gap between germline ends came to 15 bases. The germline CDR1 and CDR2 sequences are SNHLY and FYNNEI. The DNA of the CDR3 is TGTGCCAGCAGAGAGGGGACTGTTGGCTATGGCTACACCTTC. It specifies CASREGTVGYGYTF.

Turning to this clone: The same CDR3 is also encoded by other DNA sequences in this sample. The chain uses TRBV5-4 and TRBJ2-3; D remains ambiguous. Germline V gene data show CDR1 as SGHNT and CDR2 as YYREEE (reference sequence). Trimming removed 3 bases at V and 1 base at J, with 6 bases between. The length of the CDR3 is 13 residues. For the CDR3, the DNA is TGTGCCAGCAGCTCACGCGGCACAGATACGCAGTATTTT. Protein: CASSSRGTDTQYF.

This clone was observed a few times. The gene calls are TRBV5-1 and TRBJ2-1; 9 positions match TRBD2. This CDR3 region has 14 residues. Germline trimming cut 2 bases from V and 7 bases from J; bases unmatched to any gene: 4. Germline V gene lookup returns CDR1 SGHRS and CDR2 YFSETQ. The CDR3 is CASSFGTSSNEQFF. Here the CDR3 DNA reads TGCGCCAGCAGCTTCGGGACTAGCTCTAATGAGCAGTTCTTC.

The rearrangement links TRBV19 to TRBJ1-2, with 9 bases that match TRBD1. From germline, CDR1 is LNHDA and CDR2 SQIVND (reference sequence). The junction had 14 bases not matched to a gene; V was cut back by 10 bases and J by 2 bases. CDR3 length equals 16 residues. The CDR3 region is CATSPTRDRVNYGYTF. The DNA of the CDR3 is TGTGCCACCTCCCCAACCAGGGACAGGGTAAACTATGGCTACACCTTC.

The chain uses TRBV11-2 and TRBJ1-1, with D unclear. Germline CDR1 SGHAT, CDR2 FQNNGV. The CDR3 totals 16 residues. The ends were cut back, 3 bases at V and 1 base at J, with 15 bases in the middle. The CDR3 region has the DNA TGTGCCAGCAGCTTCGTTATTGACAATGCGAACACTGAAGCTTTCTTT. Its translation: CASSFVIDNANTEAFF.

V is TRBV19 and J is TRBJ2-3; 9 bases align to TRBD1. Germline trimming cut 5 bases from V and 6 bases from J; bases unmatched to any gene: 9. Per the germline V gene, CDR1 is LNHDA and CDR2 is SQIVND (reference sequence). The CDR3 loop spans 15 amino acids. CDR3 in amino acids: CASSPTGGGYDTQYF. Written as DNA, the CDR3 is TGTGCCAGTAGTCCGACAGGGGGTGGATACGATACGCAGTATTTT.

This chain joins TRBV11-2 and TRBJ1-2, with 9 bases fitting TRBD1. J lost 8 bases, V lost 2 bases, and 9 bases had no gene match. Germline V gene data show CDR1 as SGHAT and CDR2 as FQNNGV. This CDR3 contains 15 residues. CDR3 protein: CASSLSTWDREGYTF. CDR3 DNA: TGTGCCAGCAGCTTAAGTACCTGGGACAGGGAGGGCTACACCTTC.

The J gene is TRBJ2-7, the V gene TRBV7-9; maybe TRBD2 (6 bases). Trimming took 2 bases from V and 7 from J, leaving 18 bases between them. Germline CDR1 SEHNR, CDR2 FQNEAQ (reference sequence). The CDR3 has 15 amino acids. The CDR3 coding sequence is TGTGCCAGCAGCTTATTTCGAGGGAGTAGCGGTGAGCAGTACTTC. It yields the protein CASSLFRGSSGEQYF. Based on the CDR3 plus reference TRBV7-9 and TRBJ2-7, the full variable domain is DTGVSQNPRHKITKRGQNVTFRCDPISEHNRLYWYRQTLGQGPEFLTYFQNEAQLEKSRLLSDRFSAERPKGSFSTLEIQRTEQGDSAMYLCASSLFRGSSGEQYFGPGTRLTVT.

The chain carries TRBV28 and TRBJ2-2; D is unresolved. V was shortened by 8 bases and J by 6 bases, with 7 bases between the two germline ends. CDR3 length equals 11 residues. Germline CDR1 and CDR2: MDHEN and SYDVKM. The CDR3 DNA reads as TGTGCCAGCGGCGCGGCCGGGGAGCTGTTTTTT. It encodes CASGAAGELFF. Looking up the rest from reference TRBV28 and TRBJ2-2 gives the full variable domain: DVKVTQSSRYLVKRTGEKVFLECVQDMDHENMFWYRQDPGLGLRLIYFSYDVKMKEKGDIPEGYSVSREKKERFSLILESASTNQTSMYLCASGAAGELFFGEGSRLTVL.

The chain combines TRBV10-3 with TRBJ2-7; the D gene is possibly TRBD2 (6 bases). V lost 4 bases and J lost 4, with 11 bases in between. The V gene's germline CDR1 is ENHRY and CDR2 SYGVKD. The CDR3 totals 13 residues. CDR3 protein: CAISVSGGYEQYV. CDR3 bases: TGTGCCATCAGTGTTTCCGGGGGTTACGAGCAGTACGTC.

The chain combines TRBV28 with TRBJ2-5, with 9 bases identical to TRBD2. The CDR3 is 17 amino acids. The germline V gene encodes CDR1 MDHEN and CDR2 SYDVKM. The junction had 9 bases not matched to a gene; V was cut back by 2 bases and J by 2 bases. CDR3 loop: CASSLRFSGGRQETQYF. DNA for the CDR3: TGTGCCAGCAGTTTAAGGTTTAGCGGGGGACGGCAAGAGACCCAGTACTTC.

The chain is built from TRBV28 and TRBJ2-7, with 11 bases fitting TRBD2. The CDR3 consists of 17 residues. With V trimmed by 1 base and J by 1 base, 6 bases remained unmatched. Germline V gene lookup returns CDR1 MDHEN and CDR2 SYDVKM. This chain's CDR3 is CASSLSGLAEGSYEQYF. The CDR3, as DNA: TGTGCCAGCAGTTTATCGGGACTAGCGGAGGGATCCTACGAGCAGTACTTC.

The chain couples TRBV25-1 to TRBJ1-6; possibly TRBD1 for D (5 bases). The CDR3 extends over 16 amino acids. Looked up from germline, CDR1 is MGHDK and CDR2 is SYGVNS. V lost 1 base and J 13 bases, leaving 20 bases between the germline ends. CDR3: CASSESGNLRRAPLHF. CDR3 nucleotides: TGTGCCAGCAGTGAATCAGGGAACCTCAGGCGTGCGCCCCTCCACTTT.

This clone was recorded only once. The chain recombines TRBV19 with TRBJ1-1; D gene ambiguous. Germline CDR1 is LNHDA and CDR2 is SQIVND (reference sequence). The CDR3 loop spans 13 amino acids. The V end lost 1 base, the J end lost 5 bases, and 8 bases lay between the germline ends. In nucleotides, the CDR3 is TGTGCCAGTAGTATAGTGGCCGGGACTGAAGCTTTCTTT. This codes for CASSIVAGTEAFF.

The V gene is TRBV7-6, the J gene TRBJ1-1; D is undetermined. The V gene's germline CDR1 is SGHVS and CDR2 FNYEAQ. The ends were cut back, 4 bases at V and 0 bases at J, with 15 bases in the middle. The length of the CDR3 is 16 residues. The DNA of the CDR3 is TGTGCCAGCAGCTGGATTGGAGTAGGAATGAACACTGAAGCTTTCTTT. The encoded protein is CASSWIGVGMNTEAFF.

The rearrangement joins TRBV4-1 to TRBJ2-5; possible D gene TRBD1, 6 bases. The V gene lost 4 bases and the J gene lost 4 bases, with 16 bases spanning the gap. This CDR3 region has 15 residues. Germline V gene lookup returns CDR1 MGHRA and CDR2 YSYEKL. This CDR3 is CASSPGPGAIETQYF. The CDR3 bases are TGCGCCAGCAGCCCGGGGCCAGGGGCAATAGAGACCCAGTACTTC.

This clone was seen once. The chain uses TRBV19 and TRBJ1-3; TRBD1 aligns across 7 bases. Per germline, CDR1 LNHDA and CDR2 SQIVND (reference sequence). CDR3 length: 13 amino acids. The V and J ends lost 10 bases and 4 bases, in that order; junction bases with no gene match: 7. Written as DNA, the CDR3 is TGTGCCACCTGGGACAGCCAAGGAAACACCATATATTTT. This encodes CATWDSQGNTIYF.